This T cell receptor beta chain was obtained from a study of T cell clusters in autoimmune cytopenias. One tube held mixed TRB-A and TRB-B primer pools for touch-down PCR. From its re-call of the multiplex PCR reads, TCRdb lists each CDR3 protein once, without DNA. The sample table sets out 15,000 or so distinct CDR3 sequences. CDR1 is GTSNPN, CDR2 SVGIG, per germline (reference sequence). The CDR3 has 17 amino acids. TRB amplification used roughly 250 ng of peripheral blood genomic DNA. The clonotype comes from a human donor with an autoimmune cytopenia or autoimmune hepatitis (not recorded which). The sequencing sample was made of peripheral blood. This chain links TRBV30 with TRBJ1-5; TCRdb gives TRBD1 as the D gene, but with no DNA this cannot be confirmed. The CDR3 region is CASTVTGGGGGSQPQHF.